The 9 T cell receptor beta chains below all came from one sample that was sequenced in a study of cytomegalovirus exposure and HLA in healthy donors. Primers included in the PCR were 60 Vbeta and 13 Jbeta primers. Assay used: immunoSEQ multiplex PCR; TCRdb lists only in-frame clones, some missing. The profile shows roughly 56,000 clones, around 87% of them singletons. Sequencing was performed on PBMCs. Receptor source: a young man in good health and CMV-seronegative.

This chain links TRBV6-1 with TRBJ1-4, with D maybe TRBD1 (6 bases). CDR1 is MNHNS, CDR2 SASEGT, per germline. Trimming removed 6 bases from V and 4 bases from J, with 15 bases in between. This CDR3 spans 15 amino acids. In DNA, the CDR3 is TGTGCCAGCAGATCCCTGACAGGCTATAATGAAAAACTGTTTTTT. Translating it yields CASRSLTGYNEKLFF.

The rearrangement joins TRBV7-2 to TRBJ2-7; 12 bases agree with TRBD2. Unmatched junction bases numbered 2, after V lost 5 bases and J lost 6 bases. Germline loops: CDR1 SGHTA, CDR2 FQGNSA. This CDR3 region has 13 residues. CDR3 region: CASSRTSGAEQYF. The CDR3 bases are TGTGCCAGCAGCAGGACTAGCGGGGCCGAGCAGTACTTC.

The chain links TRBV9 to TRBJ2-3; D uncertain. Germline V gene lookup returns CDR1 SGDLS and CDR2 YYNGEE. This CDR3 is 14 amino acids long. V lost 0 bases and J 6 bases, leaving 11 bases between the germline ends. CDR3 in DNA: TGTGCCAGCAGCGTAGCGTTAGATTCTGATACGCAGTATTTT. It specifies CASSVALDSDTQYF.

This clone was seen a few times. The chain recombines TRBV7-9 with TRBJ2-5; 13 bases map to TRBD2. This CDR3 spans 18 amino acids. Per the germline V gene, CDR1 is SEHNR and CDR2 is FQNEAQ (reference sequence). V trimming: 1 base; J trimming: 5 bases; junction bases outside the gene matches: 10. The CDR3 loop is CASSLELAGGTSRETQYF. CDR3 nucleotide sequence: TGTGCCAGCAGCTTAGAACTAGCGGGGGGGACGAGCCGGGAGACCCAGTACTTC.

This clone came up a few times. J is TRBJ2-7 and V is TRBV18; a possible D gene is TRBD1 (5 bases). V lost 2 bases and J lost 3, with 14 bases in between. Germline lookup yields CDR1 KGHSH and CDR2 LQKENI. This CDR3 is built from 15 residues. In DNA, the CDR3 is TGTGCCAGCTCACCAAATCCCAGGGCCTTCTACGAGCAGTACTTC. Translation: CASSPNPRAFYEQYF.

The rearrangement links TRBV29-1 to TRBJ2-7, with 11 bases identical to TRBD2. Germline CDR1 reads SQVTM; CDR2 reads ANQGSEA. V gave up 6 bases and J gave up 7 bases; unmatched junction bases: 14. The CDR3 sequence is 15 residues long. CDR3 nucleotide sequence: TGCAGCGTACGGGCAGGATTAGCGGGGGGGCTTGAGCAGTACTTC. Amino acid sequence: CSVRAGLAGGLEQYF.

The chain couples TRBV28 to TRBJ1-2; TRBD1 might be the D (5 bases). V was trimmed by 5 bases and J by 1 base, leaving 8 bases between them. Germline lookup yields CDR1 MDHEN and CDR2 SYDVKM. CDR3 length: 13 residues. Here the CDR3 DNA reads TGTGCCAGCAGTGGGGGGGGTAACTATGGCTACACCTTC. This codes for CASSGGGNYGYTF.

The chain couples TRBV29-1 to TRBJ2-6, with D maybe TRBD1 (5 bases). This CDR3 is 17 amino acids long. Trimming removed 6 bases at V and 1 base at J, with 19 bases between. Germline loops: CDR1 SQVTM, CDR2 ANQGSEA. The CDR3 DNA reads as TGCAGCGTATGGGGCGCAGCGAAGTTTTCTGGGGCCAACGTCCTGACTTTC. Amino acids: CSVWGAAKFSGANVLTF.

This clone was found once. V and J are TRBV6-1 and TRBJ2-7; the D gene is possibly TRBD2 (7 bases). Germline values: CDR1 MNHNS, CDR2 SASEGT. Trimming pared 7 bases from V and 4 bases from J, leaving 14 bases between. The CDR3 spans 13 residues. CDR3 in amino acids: CASILAGAYEQYF. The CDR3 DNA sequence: TGTGCCAGCATTCTCGCGGGGGCGTACGAGCAGTACTTC.